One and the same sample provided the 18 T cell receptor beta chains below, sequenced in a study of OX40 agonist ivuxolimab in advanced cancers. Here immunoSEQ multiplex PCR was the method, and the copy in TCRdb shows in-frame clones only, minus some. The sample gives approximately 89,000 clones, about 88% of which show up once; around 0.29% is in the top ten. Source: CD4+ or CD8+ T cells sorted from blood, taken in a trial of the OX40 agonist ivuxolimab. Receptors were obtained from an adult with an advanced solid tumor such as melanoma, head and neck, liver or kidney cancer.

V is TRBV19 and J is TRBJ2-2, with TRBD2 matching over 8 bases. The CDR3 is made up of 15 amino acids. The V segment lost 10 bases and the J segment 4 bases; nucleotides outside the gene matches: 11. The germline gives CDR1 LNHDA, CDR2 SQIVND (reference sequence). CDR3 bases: TGTGCCACCGCCCAAAGAGCGGGGGTCACCGGGGAGCTGTTTTTT. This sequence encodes CATAQRAGVTGELFF.

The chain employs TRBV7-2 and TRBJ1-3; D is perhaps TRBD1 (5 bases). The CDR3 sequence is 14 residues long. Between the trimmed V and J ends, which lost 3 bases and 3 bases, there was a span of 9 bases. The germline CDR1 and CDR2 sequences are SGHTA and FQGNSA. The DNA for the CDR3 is TGTGCCAGCAGCTTCGGACAAGATGGAAACACCATATATTTT. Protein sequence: CASSFGQDGNTIYF.

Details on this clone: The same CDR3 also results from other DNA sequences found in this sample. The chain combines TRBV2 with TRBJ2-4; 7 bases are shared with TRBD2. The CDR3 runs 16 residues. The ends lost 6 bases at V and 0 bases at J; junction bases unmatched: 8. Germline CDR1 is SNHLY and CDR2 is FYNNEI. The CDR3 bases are TGTGCCAGCAGGCGGGGGACCGCTAGAGCCAAAAACATTCAGTACTTC. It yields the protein CASRRGTARAKNIQYF.

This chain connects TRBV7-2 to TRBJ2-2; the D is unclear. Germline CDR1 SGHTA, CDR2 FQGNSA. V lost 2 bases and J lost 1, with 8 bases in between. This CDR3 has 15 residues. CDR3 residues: CASSLSSRNTGELFF. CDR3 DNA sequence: TGTGCCAGCAGCTTAAGTTCTAGGAACACCGGGGAGCTGTTTTTT.

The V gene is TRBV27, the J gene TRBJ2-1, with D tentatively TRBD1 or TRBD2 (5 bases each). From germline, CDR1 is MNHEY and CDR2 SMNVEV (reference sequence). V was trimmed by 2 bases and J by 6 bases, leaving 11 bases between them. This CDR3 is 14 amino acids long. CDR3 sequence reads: CASSLNRGPNEQFF. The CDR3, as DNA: TGTGCCAGCAGTTTAAACCGGGGCCCCAATGAGCAGTTCTTC.

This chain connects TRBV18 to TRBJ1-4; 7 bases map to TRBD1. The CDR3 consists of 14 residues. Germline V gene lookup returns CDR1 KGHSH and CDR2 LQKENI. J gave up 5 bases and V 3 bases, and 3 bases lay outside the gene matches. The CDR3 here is CASSPGRGNEKLFF. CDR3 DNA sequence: TGTGCCAGCTCACCGGGCAGGGGGAATGAAAAACTGTTTTTT.

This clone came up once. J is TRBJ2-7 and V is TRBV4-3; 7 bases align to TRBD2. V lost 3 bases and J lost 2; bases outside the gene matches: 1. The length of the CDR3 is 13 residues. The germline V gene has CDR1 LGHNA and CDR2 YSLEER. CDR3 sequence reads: CASSHGTTYEQYF. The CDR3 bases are TGCGCCAGCAGCCATGGGACTACCTACGAGCAGTACTTC.

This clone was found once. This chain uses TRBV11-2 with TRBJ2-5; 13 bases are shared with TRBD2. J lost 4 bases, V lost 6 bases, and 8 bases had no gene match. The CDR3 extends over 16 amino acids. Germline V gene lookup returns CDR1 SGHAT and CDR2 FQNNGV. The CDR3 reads CASRPRTSGGLETQYF. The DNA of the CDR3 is TGTGCCAGCAGACCTAGGACTAGCGGGGGCCTAGAGACCCAGTACTTC. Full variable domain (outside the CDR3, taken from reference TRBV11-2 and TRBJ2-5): EAGVAQSPRYKIIEKRQSVAFWCNPISGHATLYWYQQILGQGPKLLIQFQNNGVVDDSQLPKDRFSAERLKGVDSTLKIQPAKLEDSAVYLCASRPRTSGGLETQYFGPGTRLLVL.

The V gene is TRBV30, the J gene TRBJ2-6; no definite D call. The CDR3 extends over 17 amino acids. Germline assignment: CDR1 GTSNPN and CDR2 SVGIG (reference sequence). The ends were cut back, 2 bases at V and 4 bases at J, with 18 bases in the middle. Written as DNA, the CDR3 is TGTGCCTGGAGTAGGTCATTTGGTCAGGCGGGGGCCAACGTCCTGACTTTC. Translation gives CAWSRSFGQAGANVLTF.

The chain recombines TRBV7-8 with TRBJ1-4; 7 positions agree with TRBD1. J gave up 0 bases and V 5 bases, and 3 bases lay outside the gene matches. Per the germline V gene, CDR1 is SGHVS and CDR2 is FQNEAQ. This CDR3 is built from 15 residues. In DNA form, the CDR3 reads TGTGCCAGCAGCGCAGGGACAGCAACTAATGAAAAACTGTTTTTT. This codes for CASSAGTATNEKLFF.

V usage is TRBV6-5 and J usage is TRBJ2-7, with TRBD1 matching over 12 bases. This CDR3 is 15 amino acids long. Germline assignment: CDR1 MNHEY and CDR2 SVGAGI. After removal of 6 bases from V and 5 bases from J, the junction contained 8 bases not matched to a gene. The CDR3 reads CASRRGQGAIDEQYF. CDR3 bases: TGTGCCAGCAGACGGGGACAGGGGGCGATCGACGAGCAGTACTTC.

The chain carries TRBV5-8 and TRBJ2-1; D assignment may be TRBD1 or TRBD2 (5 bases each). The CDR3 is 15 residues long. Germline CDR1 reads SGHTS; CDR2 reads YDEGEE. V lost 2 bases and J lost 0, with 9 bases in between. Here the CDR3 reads CASSLGESSYNEQFF. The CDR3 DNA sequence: TGTGCCAGCAGCTTAGGGGAGAGCTCCTACAATGAGCAGTTCTTC. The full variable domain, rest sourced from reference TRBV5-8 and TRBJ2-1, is EAGVTQSPTHLIKTRGQQATLRCSPISGHTSVYWYQQALGLGLQFLLWYDEGEERNRGNFPPRFSGRQFPNYSSELNVNALELEDSALYLCASSLGESSYNEQFFGPGTRLTVL.

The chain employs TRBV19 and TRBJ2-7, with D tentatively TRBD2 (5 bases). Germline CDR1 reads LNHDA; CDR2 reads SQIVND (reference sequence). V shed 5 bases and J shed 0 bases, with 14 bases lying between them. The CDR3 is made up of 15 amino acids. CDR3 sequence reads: CASSSGPGGSYEQYF. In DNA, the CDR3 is TGTGCCAGTAGTTCGGGTCCAGGAGGCTCCTACGAGCAGTACTTC.

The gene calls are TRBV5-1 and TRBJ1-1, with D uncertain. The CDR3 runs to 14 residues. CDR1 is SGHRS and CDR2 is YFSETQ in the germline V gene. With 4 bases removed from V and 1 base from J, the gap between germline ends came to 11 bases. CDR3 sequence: CASSPGRWNTEAFF. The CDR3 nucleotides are TGCGCCAGCAGCCCCGGACGGTGGAACACTGAAGCTTTCTTT.

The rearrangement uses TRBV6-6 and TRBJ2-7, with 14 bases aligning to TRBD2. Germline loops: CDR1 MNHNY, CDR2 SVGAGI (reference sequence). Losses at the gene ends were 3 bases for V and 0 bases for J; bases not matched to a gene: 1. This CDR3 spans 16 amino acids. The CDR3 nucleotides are TGTGCCAGCAGTTATGGGACTAGCGGGGGCTCCTACGAGCAGTACTTC. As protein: CASSYGTSGGSYEQYF.

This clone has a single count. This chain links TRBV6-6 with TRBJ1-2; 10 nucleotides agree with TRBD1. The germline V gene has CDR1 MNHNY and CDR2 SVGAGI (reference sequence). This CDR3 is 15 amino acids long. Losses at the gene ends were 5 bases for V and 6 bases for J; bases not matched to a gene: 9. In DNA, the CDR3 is TGTGCCAGCAGTGATGCCGGGACAGGGGCGGATGGCTACACCTTC. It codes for CASSDAGTGADGYTF.

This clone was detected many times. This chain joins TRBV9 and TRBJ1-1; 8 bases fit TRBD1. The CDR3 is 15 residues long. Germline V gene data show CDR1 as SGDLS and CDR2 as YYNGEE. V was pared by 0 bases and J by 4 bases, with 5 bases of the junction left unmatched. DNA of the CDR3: TGTGCCAGCAGCGTAGTAGTTACAGGGGGCACTGAAGCTTTCTTT. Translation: CASSVVVTGGTEAFF.

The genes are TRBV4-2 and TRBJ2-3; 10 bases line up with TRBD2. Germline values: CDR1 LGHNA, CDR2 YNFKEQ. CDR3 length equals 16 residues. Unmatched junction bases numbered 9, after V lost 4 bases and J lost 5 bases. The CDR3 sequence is CASSPGEAGGRDTQYF. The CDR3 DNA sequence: TGTGCCAGCAGCCCCGGGGAAGCGGGGGGGCGAGATACGCAGTATTTT.